The rows below give T cell receptor beta chains drawn from one sample of a study of memory CD4+ T cells and cytomegalovirus serostatus. Generated by immunoSEQ multiplex PCR, the TCRdb table keeps only in-frame clones and is missing some. The table has some 44,000 clones, 76% seen once. The specimen was memory CD4+ T cells from blood. The receptors come from an adult in good health and CMV-seronegative. CDR3s include the opening cysteine and the closing phenylalanine or tryptophan. D genes are given only for firm matches. Clone size is shown for a subset of rows, as once, few, many or a class of expanded clone.

j_call clone_size d_call v_call cdr3_nt cdr3_aa
TRBJ1-2 once TRBD1 TRBV4-2 TGTGCCAGCAGCCAAGGCCCAGGGGGCCCGAACTATGGCTACACCTTC CASSQGPGGPNYGYTF
TRBJ2-1 - TRBD1 TRBV2 TGTGCCAGCAACGACAGGGGATACAATGAGCAGTTCTTC CASNDRGYNEQFF
TRBJ1-5 - TRBD1 TRBV11-3 TGTGCCAGCAGCTTAGATGGACTCCGGGACAGGGAGGGTCAGCCCCAGCATTTT CASSLDGLRDREGQPQHF
TRBJ1-1 - - TRBV6-6 TGTGCCAGCAGTTACGCTCCGGGACTTGAAGCTTTCTTT CASSYAPGLEAFF
TRBJ2-7 - - TRBV28 TGTGCCAGCAAGGTCCCAGGGGACGAGCAGTACTTC CASKVPGDEQYF
TRBJ2-2 - - TRBV7-3 TGTGCCAGCAGCCGCAGCTCAGGGAGCACCGGGGAGCTGTTTTTT CASSRSSGSTGELFF
TRBJ1-5 - - TRBV2 TGTGCCAGCAGTGAGTGGAGAAATCAGCCCCAGCATTTT CASSEWRNQPQHF
TRBJ1-5 - - TRBV2 TGTGCCAGCAGTGTCCAGGGGAGATATCAGCCCCAGCATTTT CASSVQGRYQPQHF
TRBJ2-3 - - TRBV9 TGTGCCAGCAGCGTTCACGGACAGTACAGCACAGATACGCAGTATTTT CASSVHGQYSTDTQYF
TRBJ1-2 - - TRBV5-8 TGTGCCAGCAGCGGGGGGGGCAGAGGGAACTATGGCTACACCTTC CASSGGGRGNYGYTF
TRBJ2-2 - TRBD2 TRBV5-1 TGCGCCAGCAGATCGGGAGGGGGCACCGGGGAGCTGTTTTTT CASRSGGGTGELFF
TRBJ2-7 - - TRBV7-7 TGTGCTAGCAGCTTAGCGAACGGGGACGAGCAGTACTTC CASSLANGDEQYF
TRBJ2-7 - - TRBV7-9 TGTGCCAGCGATGGTACTAGAACGGGCGAGCAGTACTTC CASDGTRTGEQYF
TRBJ2-7 - TRBD2 TRBV5-1 TGCGCCAGCAGCCCCCTAGGACTAGCGGGGGGTGCGTACTCCTACGAGCAGTACTTC CASSPLGLAGGAYSYEQYF
TRBJ2-1 few TRBD2 TRBV2 TGTGCCAGCAGTACCACTAGCGACAATGAGCAGTTCTTC CASSTTSDNEQFF
TRBJ1-1 once - TRBV5-8 TGTGCCAGCAGCCCACGGTCCCGTTATGGGACTGAAGCTTTCTTT CASSPRSRYGTEAFF
TRBJ1-2 medium-sized - TRBV2 TGTGCCAGCAGTGAGCCCTTTAAGCCCTATGGCTACACCTTC CASSEPFKPYGYTF
TRBJ2-3 - TRBD1 TRBV7-3 TGTGCCAGCAGCTATGGACAGGGGCCAGATACGCAGTATTTT CASSYGQGPDTQYF
TRBJ1-5 - - TRBV27 TGTGCCAGCAGTTCCCTGACGAAGGATGGAAATCAGCCTCAGCATTTT CASSSLTKDGNQPQHF
TRBJ1-2 few - TRBV14 TGTGCCAGCAGCCAGGGGGCTAACTATGGCTACACCTTC CASSQGANYGYTF
TRBJ1-1 few - TRBV19 TGTGCCAGTAGTAACGCTCTCATGAACACTGAAGCTTTCTTT CASSNALMNTEAFF
TRBJ2-1 - TRBD1 TRBV4-1 TGCGCCAGCAGCCAAGATAAAGGGCGACAGGGTAGAAATGAGCAGTTCTTC CASSQDKGRQGRNEQFF
TRBJ2-7 - - TRBV7-8 TGTGCCAGCAGCTTAGCCATGTCGTTGGAGCAGTACTTC CASSLAMSLEQYF
TRBJ2-2 - TRBD1 TRBV7-7 TGTGCCAGCAGCCAAAACGGACAGGGCGGGGCCGGGGAGCTGTTTTTT CASSQNGQGGAGELFF
TRBJ2-3 once - TRBV28 TGTGCCAGCAGCAGGACACTGGGCACAGATACGCAGTATTTT CASSRTLGTDTQYF
TRBJ2-7 - - TRBV11-2 TGTGCCAGCAGCGACCCGGGCCAGGGGAAGTCCTACGAGCAGTACTTC CASSDPGQGKSYEQYF
TRBJ1-5 - - TRBV7-9 TGTGCCAGCAGCTCACCCTGGGGGGGAATGAGCAATCAGCCCCAGCATTTT CASSSPWGGMSNQPQHF
TRBJ2-4 - TRBD1 TRBV11-2 TGTGCCAGCAGCCCAGGGACAGGGAGAGGTTTGGCCAAAAACATTCAGTACTTC CASSPGTGRGLAKNIQYF
TRBJ1-2 - - TRBV7-8 TGTGCCAGCAGCTCAGGGACGGGAAACTATGGCTACACCTTC CASSSGTGNYGYTF